The clone carrying this T cell receptor beta chain was found many times. With iRepertoire HTBI primers and Arm-PCR of CDR3 regions, TCR beta libraries were built. TCRdb recomputed calls from the multiplex PCR reads with MiXCR, one row per CDR3 protein. The table includes about 540,000 distinct CDR3 sequences, approximately 13% detected once. Time point denoted: newly diagnosed GD, antithyroid drugs for less than 3 months. The authors made the TCR library using RNA they extracted from PBMCs. This sample was taken from a study of regulatory T cells in long-lasting Graves disease. V lost 2 bases, J lost 3 bases, and 12 bases stayed unmatched. The CDR3 runs to 18 residues. The V gene's germline CDR1 is MNHEY and CDR2 SVGEGT. This sample also belongs to another study, concerning T cells in Graves' hyperthyroidism and ophthalmopathy.

The chain employs TRBV6-2 or TRBV6-3 and TRBJ2-1; 8 bases are shared with TRBD2. The sequences come from peripheral blood mononuclear cells (PBMCs), collected at new diagnosis, from a patient treated with antithyroid drugs. The sequence came from a man aged 25 to 40 with Graves disease. CDR3 nucleotides: TGTGCCAGCAGTTACCATCCGGGGGCTAGCGGGTACTACAATGAGCAGTTCTTC. Protein: CASSYHPGASGYYNEQFF.